There are a few counts of the clone carrying this T cell receptor (beta chain). Its antigen is undetermined. PCR amplification relied on 60 Vbeta primers (plus 13 Jbeta primers). The data were produced by immunoSEQ multiplex PCR, yet TCRdb's version contains in-frame clones alone and is incomplete. This table has around 97,000 clones, 66% appearing once. The germline V gene has CDR1 SEHNR and CDR2 FQNEAQ (reference sequence). The CDR3 has 15 amino acids. Germline trimming cut 4 bases from V and 4 bases from J; bases unmatched to any gene: 2. This sample is part of a study of cytomegalovirus exposure and HLA in healthy donors. Study-wide results and limits: In vitro work confirmed that a few CMV-associated chains recognize CMV antigens.

The sequenced material came from PBMCs. The sequence came from a woman between 50 and 59 years old in good health and CMV-seronegative. This chain links TRBV7-9 with TRBJ2-5, with TRBD2 identical over 14 bases. This chain's CDR3 is CASSWGTSGGETQYF. For the CDR3, the DNA is TGTGCCAGCAGCTGGGGGACTAGCGGGGGAGAGACCCAGTACTTC.